The rows below give T cell receptor beta chains drawn from one sample of a study of T cell repertoires in ileal Crohn's disease. Data came from immunoSEQ multiplex PCR; TCRdb stores just in-frame clones and leaves some out. The data hold about 7,200 clones, with approximately 70% observed a single time. Sequenced: ileal tissue. These receptors originate from an adult with Crohn's disease. Each CDR3 is given with its conserved first and last residue. D genes are given only for firm matches. Clone size is stated in some rows and not others, as once, few, many or a class when expanded.

TRBJ2-4,TRBV10-2,NA,NA,TGCGCCAGCAGTGAGTCGACAGCGCCCAAAAACATTCAGTACTTC,CASSESTAPKNIQYF
TRBJ2-2,TRBV4-3,few,TRBD2,TGCGCCAGCAGCTGGACTAGCGGAGACACCGGGGAGCTGTTTTTT,CASSWTSGDTGELFF
TRBJ2-7,TRBV9,NA,TRBD1,TGTGCCAGCAGCGGACAGGGGGCCTACGAGCAGTACTTC,CASSGQGAYEQYF
TRBJ1-6,TRBV10-3,NA,NA,TGTGCCATCAGACAGGGTGGAGATTCACCCCTCCACTTT,CAIRQGGDSPLHF
TRBJ1-5,TRBV29-1,NA,TRBD1,TGCAGCGTTGGAACAGGGGAAGCGCAACAGCCCCAGCATTTT,CSVGTGEAQQPQHF
TRBJ1-3,TRBV7-8,NA,NA,TGTGCCAGCAGCCTGGGGGGGACCGGAAACACCATATATTTT,CASSLGGTGNTIYF
TRBJ2-7,TRBV11-2,NA,NA,TGTGCCAGCAGCTTAGCAGGGCGAGCCTACGAGCAGTACTTC,CASSLAGRAYEQYF
TRBJ1-4,TRBV6-6,NA,NA,TGTGCCAGCAGGGCGGGGGCAACTAATGAAAAACTGTTTTTT,CASRAGATNEKLFF
TRBJ2-7,TRBV6-1,NA,NA,TGTGCCAGCAGTGGCGGGATACTTTCGACAGGGCTCAACGAGCAGTACTTC,CASSGGILSTGLNEQYF
TRBJ2-7,TRBV6-5,NA,NA,TGTGCCCTCCCAAGGGGCCGTAAAACCTACGAGCAGTACTTC,CALPRGRKTYEQYF
TRBJ2-2,TRBV2,NA,NA,TGTGCCAGCATGAGGACTACCTACGGCGGGGAGCTGTTTTTT,CASMRTTYGGELFF
TRBJ2-1,TRBV5-1,NA,TRBD1,TGCGCCAGCAGCATAACAGGGGGCACGTACAATGAGCAGTTCTTC,CASSITGGTYNEQFF
TRBJ2-1,TRBV30,few,NA,TGTGCCTGGAGTCGGGCAGGGGGGTACAATGAGCAGTTCTTC,CAWSRAGGYNEQFF
TRBJ2-7,TRBV5-1,NA,TRBD2,TGCGCCAGCAGCCGAGAGGGAGGGAGCGCCGAGCAGTACTTC,CASSREGGSAEQYF
TRBJ2-2,TRBV15,NA,TRBD2,TGTGCCACCAGCGGTCTAGCGGGGGGGCGAGGCGGGGAGCTGTTTTTT,CATSGLAGGRGGELFF
TRBJ1-1,TRBV7-2,NA,NA,TGTGCCAGCAGCTCCCAGACAGGGAACACTGAAGCTTTCTTT,CASSSQTGNTEAFF
TRBJ2-2,TRBV5-4,NA,TRBD2,TGTGCCAGCAGCCTTAGCGGGAAAAACACCGGGGAGCTGTTTTTT,CASSLSGKNTGELFF
TRBJ1-1,TRBV29-1,few,TRBD1,TGCAGCGCTGCACAGGGGGATGAAGCTTTCTTT,CSAAQGDEAFF
TRBJ1-1,TRBV6-4,once,NA,TGTGCCAGCAGTAAAACAGGGACCACTGAAGCTTTCTTT,CASSKTGTTEAFF
TRBJ1-5,TRBV19,NA,NA,TGTGCCAGTAGTAAGGGGCTTAAGACAGTTAATCAGCCCCAGCATTTT,CASSKGLKTVNQPQHF
TRBJ1-5,TRBV2,NA,TRBD1,TGTGCCAGCGCCGACAGGGGTGACCAGCCCCAGCATTTT,CASADRGDQPQHF
TRBJ1-6,TRBV5-6,NA,TRBD1,TGTGCCAGCAGCTTCGTGGACAGGGAAAATTCACCCCTCCACTTT,CASSFVDRENSPLHF
TRBJ1-1,TRBV27,few,NA,TGTGCCAGCAGTTTCACTGGCGGCACTGAAGCTTTCTTT,CASSFTGGTEAFF
TRBJ2-7,TRBV5-1,NA,NA,TGCGCCAGCAGAGGTCAGGAAGCCTACGAGCAGTACTTC,CASRGQEAYEQYF
TRBJ1-2,TRBV6-1,once,TRBD1,TGTGCCAGCACGGACAGGGGCCGGTATGGCTACACCTTC,CASTDRGRYGYTF
TRBJ1-1,TRBV5-6,NA,NA,TGTGCCAGCAGCTGGGGGGGGGAAGCTTTCTTT,CASSWGGEAFF
TRBJ1-2,TRBV7-9,NA,TRBD1,TGTGCCAGCAGCTCAGGGGGTCCTCTCTATGGCTACACCTTC,CASSSGGPLYGYTF
TRBJ2-2,TRBV29-1,NA,TRBD1,TGCAGCGTTCGGACAGGGGGCTACACCGGGGAGCTGTTTTTT,CSVRTGGYTGELFF
TRBJ2-7,TRBV19,NA,TRBD2,TGTGCCAGTAACCCCGGGGGGGGTCTTGGCTACGAGCAGTACTTC,CASNPGGGLGYEQYF
TRBJ2-7,TRBV9,once,TRBD2,TGTGCCAGCAGCGTAGGCAGCGGGGGGGCTCACGAGCAGTACTTC,CASSVGSGGAHEQYF
TRBJ1-5,TRBV19,NA,TRBD1,TGTGCCAGTAAGGCGGACAGGGCCAGCAATCAGCCCCAGCATTTT,CASKADRASNQPQHF
TRBJ1-2,TRBV6-5,NA,NA,TGTGCCAGCAGTTTGAAGTTTCAGGATGGCTACACCTTC,CASSLKFQDGYTF
TRBJ1-6,TRBV5-5,NA,TRBD1,TGTGCCAGCAGCCCCACGTACCGGGACAGGGTACGGGATTCACCCCTCCACTTT,CASSPTYRDRVRDSPLHF
TRBJ2-1,TRBV11-3,NA,NA,TGTGCCAGCAGCTCGACGGGAGTCACTTACAATGAGCAGTTCTTC,CASSSTGVTYNEQFF
TRBJ1-2,TRBV5-1,NA,TRBD1,TGCGCCAGCAGCACCCTAGACAGGGTGAACTATGGCTACACCTTC,CASSTLDRVNYGYTF
TRBJ2-7,TRBV9,few,TRBD1,TGTGCCAGCAGCGTCAGCGCCGGACAGGGGGGCGAGCAGTACTTC,CASSVSAGQGGEQYF
TRBJ2-7,TRBV12-2,NA,NA,TGTGCAAGTCGCTCCCCAACGGACAGGGTCTACGAGCAGTACTTC,CASRSPTDRVYEQYF
TRBJ2-2,TRBV4-2,NA,TRBD2,TGTGCCAGCAGCCAAGCGGCAGCGGGGGTGAGCAACACCGGGGAGCTGTTTTTT,CASSQAAAGVSNTGELFF
TRBJ1-5,TRBV6-6,NA,NA,TGTGCCAGCAGCCAAATTTCGTCCAGCGGGAATCAGCCCCAGCATTTT,CASSQISSSGNQPQHF
TRBJ1-1,TRBV7-3,NA,NA,TGTGCCAGCAGCCAGGGTCTGGGGGCTGCTTTCTTT,CASSQGLGAAFF
TRBJ1-2,TRBV15,NA,NA,TGTGCCACCAGCAGACCCCCCGGGGGGCCCTATGGCTACACCTTC,CATSRPPGGPYGYTF
TRBJ2-3,TRBV7-6,large,NA,TGTGCCAGCAGCTTAGGTAGGAGAGATACGCAGTATTTT,CASSLGRRDTQYF
TRBJ2-2,TRBV5-1,NA,TRBD2,TGCGCCAGCAGCCTTCGACTAGCGGGGGCCATGAACACCGGGGAGCTGTTTTTT,CASSLRLAGAMNTGELFF
TRBJ2-7,TRBV27,NA,NA,TGTGCCAGCAGGTCTCTTCGGGGGATCTCCTACGAGCAGTACTTC,CASRSLRGISYEQYF
TRBJ1-3,TRBV2,NA,NA,TGTGCCAGCACCAAGACCAGGGGAAACACCATATATTTT,CASTKTRGNTIYF
TRBJ2-7,TRBV7-9,NA,NA,TGTGCCAGCAGCTATCAAGCGCTCGAGCAGTACTTC,CASSYQALEQYF
TRBJ2-7,TRBV15,few,NA,TGTGCCACCAGCAGAGATAGGGGGGGCGAGCAGTACTTC,CATSRDRGGEQYF
TRBJ2-3,TRBV7-9,NA,TRBD1,TGTGCCAGCAGCCCGGGACAGTCAATCACAGATACGCAGTATTTT,CASSPGQSITDTQYF
TRBJ1-3,TRBV7-9,few,NA,TGTGCCAGCAGCCCTGGACAGCCGAGCTCTGGAAACACCATATATTTT,CASSPGQPSSGNTIYF
TRBJ2-7,TRBV25-1,NA,NA,TGTGCCAGCTCGGGTAGCTACGAGCAGTACTTC,CASSGSYEQYF
TRBJ1-1,TRBV7-9,once,TRBD1,TGTGCCAGCAGGCCCACCGGGACAGGGGGCGATGCTTTCTTT,CASRPTGTGGDAFF
TRBJ2-5,TRBV29-1,NA,TRBD1,TGCAGCGTTCGGACAGGGGGAGAGACCCAGTACTTC,CSVRTGGETQYF
TRBJ2-2,TRBV29-1,NA,NA,TGCAGCGGAGGATCTCCGGGGGCCGGGGAGCTGTTTTTT,CSGGSPGAGELFF
TRBJ1-2,TRBV27,NA,NA,TGTGCCAGCTCCTCGCTCGGGGCGGGATCCTATGGCTACACCTTC,CASSSLGAGSYGYTF
TRBJ2-7,TRBV7-2,NA,TRBD1,TGTGCCAGCAGCTTAGAAGGGACAGGGTCCTACGAGCAGTACTTC,CASSLEGTGSYEQYF
TRBJ1-5,TRBV6-5,NA,NA,TGTGCCAGCAGTTACTCATCTCGGCAGCCCCAGCATTTT,CASSYSSRQPQHF
TRBJ2-6,TRBV9,NA,NA,TGTGCCAGCAGCCCAGGACATACTGGGGCCAACGTCCTGACTTTC,CASSPGHTGANVLTF